The 12 T cell receptor beta chains below all came from one sample that was sequenced in a study of T-cell memory formation after mild COVID-19. In TCRdb, the 5' RACE reads were re-called with MiXCR into one record per CDR3 protein. The repertoire holds a few hundred thousand distinct CDR3 sequences, over 7% seen once, with roughly 23% in the top ten. Material: PBMCs or a T cell subset sorted from them (not recorded which). Every receptor here comes from a young man who had mild COVID-19 (a few samples of this study predate the infection). Cell type and time point are not known.

This clonotype was recorded at least ten times. The chain is built from TRBV27 and TRBJ1-2; weak D call: TRBD1 (6 bases). V was cut by 8 bases and J by 2 bases, with 9 bases left in between. Germline V gene lookup returns CDR1 MNHEY and CDR2 SMNVEV (reference sequence). This CDR3 spans 12 amino acids. DNA for the CDR3: TGTGCCAGCGCCACAGGGAACTATGGCTACACCTTC. Amino acid sequence: CASATGNYGYTF.

There are a few counts of this clonotype. The V and J genes are TRBV12-3 or TRBV12-4 and TRBJ1-1; 10 nucleotides match TRBD1. V dropped 2 bases and J dropped 5; count of bases not matched to a gene: 20. This CDR3 comprises 20 residues. The CDR3 loop reads CASSLPMGQGRVRGETEAFF. Written as DNA, the CDR3 is TGTGCCAGCAGTTTACCTATGGGACAGGGGAGAGTCAGGGGAGAAACTGAAGCTTTCTTT.

The chain uses TRBV6-1 and TRBJ2-2, with TRBD2 matching over 8 bases. The CDR3 has 16 amino acids. V gave up 4 bases and J gave up 0 bases; unmatched junction bases: 4. Germline CDR1 and CDR2: MNHNS and SASEGT. Written as DNA, the CDR3 is TGTGCCAGCAGTGCCATCGGGGGGGCGAACACCGGGGAGCTGTTTTTT. Protein product: CASSAIGGANTGELFF.

J is TRBJ2-2 and V is TRBV20-1; no clear D gene. Trimming removed 3 bases at V and 2 bases at J, with 13 bases between. CDR3 length equals 15 residues. The germline gives CDR1 DFQATT, CDR2 SNEGSKA (reference sequence). The CDR3 DNA sequence: TGCAGTGCTAGTCTTTCGCATTCTAACACCGGGGAGCTGTTTTTT. Protein sequence: CSASLSHSNTGELFF.

This clonotype has ten or more counts. J is TRBJ1-2 and V is TRBV12-3 or TRBV12-4, with D unclear. The CDR3 spans 13 residues. V was shortened by 8 bases and J by 6 bases, with 16 bases between the two germline ends. CDR3 coding DNA: TGTGCCAGCCCCCCTAGAGTGAGCCATGGCTACACCTTC. Its protein is CASPPRVSHGYTF.

The chain links TRBV7-8 to TRBJ1-1, with D possibly TRBD1 on 6 matching bases. V lost 6 bases to trimming and J lost 0 bases, with 14 bases between them. The CDR3 runs to 15 residues. The germline CDR1 and CDR2 sequences are SGHVS and FQNEAQ. The CDR3 loop reads CASSSRAGVNTEAFF. The CDR3 DNA sequence: TGTGCCAGCAGTTCCAGAGCAGGGGTGAACACTGAAGCTTTCTTT.

J is TRBJ2-1 and V is TRBV7-9; 10 positions agree with TRBD2. Germline-derived CDR1 and CDR2 are SEHNR and FQNEAQ (reference sequence). The V and J ends lost 3 bases and 8 bases, in that order; junction bases with no gene match: 4. This CDR3 has 14 amino acids. This chain's CDR3 is CASSFPSGGYEQFF. CDR3 coding DNA: TGTGCCAGCAGCTTCCCTAGCGGGGGTTATGAGCAGTTCTTC.

V usage is TRBV5-1 and J usage is TRBJ1-1; 11 bases map to TRBD1. The ends lost 4 bases at V and 0 bases at J; junction bases unmatched: 5. The CDR3 runs to 16 residues. Per germline, CDR1 SGHRS and CDR2 YFSETQ. This CDR3 reads CASSLGQGAMNTEAFF. In DNA, the CDR3 is TGCGCCAGCAGCCTAGGACAGGGGGCAATGAACACTGAAGCTTTCTTT.

The table lists this clonotype with a few counts. The J gene is TRBJ2-3, the V gene TRBV7-3; D gene unclear. CDR1 is SGHTA and CDR2 is FQGTGA in the germline V gene. Trimming left V 5 bases short and J 0 bases short, with 12 bases between. The CDR3 covers 15 residues. The DNA of the CDR3 is TGTGCCAGCAGCCCCTATTCAGGTAGCACAGATACGCAGTATTTT. Translated, it gives CASSPYSGSTDTQYF. The whole variable domain, remainder taken from reference TRBV7-3 and TRBJ2-3, is GAGVSQTPSNKVTEKGKYVELRCDPISGHTALYWYRQSLGQGPEFLIYFQGTGAADDSGLPNDRFFAVRPEGSVSTLKIQRTERGDSAVYLCASSPYSGSTDTQYFGPGTRLTVL.

At least ten counts were recorded for this clonotype. The chain couples TRBV20-1 to TRBJ2-3; TRBD2 agrees at 11 bases. V shed 6 bases and J 1 base; nucleotides not matched to a gene: 9. This CDR3 contains 16 residues. Germline V gene lookup returns CDR1 DFQATT and CDR2 SNEGSKA (reference sequence). The CDR3 reads CSAKSSGGPRTDTQYF. The CDR3 DNA reads TGCAGTGCAAAGTCTAGCGGGGGGCCCCGCACAGATACGCAGTATTTT.

The chain links TRBV10-3 to TRBJ1-1; unclear D gene. The length of the CDR3 is 13 residues. Deletions cut 6 bases from V and 1 base from J, with 9 bases between. The germline V gene encodes CDR1 ENHRY and CDR2 SYGVKD. CDR3 DNA: TGTGCCATCAGCATTGACACGAACACTGAAGCTTTCTTT. Protein sequence: CAISIDTNTEAFF.

The sample holds a few counts of this clonotype. This chain joins TRBV28 and TRBJ2-3; D is ambiguous. CDR1 and CDR2 (germline): MDHEN, SYDVKM. The CDR3 is 12 residues long. V lost 3 bases and J lost 6, with 7 bases in between. The CDR3 protein is CASSLNLDTQYF. DNA of the CDR3: TGTGCCAGCAGTTTGAACCTGGATACGCAGTATTTT.